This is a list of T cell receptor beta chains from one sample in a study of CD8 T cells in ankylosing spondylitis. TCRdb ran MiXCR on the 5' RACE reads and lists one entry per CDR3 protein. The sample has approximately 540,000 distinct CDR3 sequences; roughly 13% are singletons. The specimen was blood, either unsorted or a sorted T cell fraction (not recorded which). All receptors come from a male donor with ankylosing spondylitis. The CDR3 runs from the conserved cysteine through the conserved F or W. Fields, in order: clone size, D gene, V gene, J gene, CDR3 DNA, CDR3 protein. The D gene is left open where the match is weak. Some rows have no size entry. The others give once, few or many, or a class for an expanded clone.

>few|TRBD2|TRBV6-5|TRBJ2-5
TGTGCCAGCAGTTACTCGTTGATAGCGGGAAGCGAGACCCAGTACTTC
CASSYSLIAGSETQYF
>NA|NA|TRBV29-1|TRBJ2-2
TGCAGCGTAGATAGTCTGATCCAGGGGGAGCTGTTTTTT
CSVDSLIQGELFF
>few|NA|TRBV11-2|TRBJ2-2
TGTGCCAGCAGCCGTCTACCCCTTACAGGAGCCACCGGGGAGCTGTTTTTT
CASSRLPLTGATGELFF
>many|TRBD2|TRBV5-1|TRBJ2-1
TGCGCCAGCAGCTTGGCGCAAGCGGGATACGACAATGAGCAGTTCTTC
CASSLAQAGYDNEQFF
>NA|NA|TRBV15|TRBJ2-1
TGTGCCACCAGCAGAGCCAATGGGGGGACGCAGTTCTTC
CATSRANGGTQFF
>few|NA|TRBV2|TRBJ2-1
TGTGCCAGCACCAGTTTCATTGAGGTTGAGCAGTTCTTC
CASTSFIEVEQFF
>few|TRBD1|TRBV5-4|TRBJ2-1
TGTGCCAGCAGACTGGACAGGGACAATGAGCAGTTCTTC
CASRLDRDNEQFF
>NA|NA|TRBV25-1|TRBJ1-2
TGTGCCAGCAGTGAATATGCGGGCTTAAATGATGTGGATGGCTACACCTTC
CASSEYAGLNDVDGYTF
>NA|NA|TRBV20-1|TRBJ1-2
TGCAGTCCGCCGGGCGGAGGGTCTACCTATGGCTACACCTTC
CSPPGGGSTYGYTF
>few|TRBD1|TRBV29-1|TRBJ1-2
TGCAGCGAGACAGGGTCAGGTGGCTACACCTTC
CSETGSGGYTF
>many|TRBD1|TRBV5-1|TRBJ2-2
TGCGCCAGCAGCCCGGGACAGAGCACCGGGGAGCTGTTTTTT
CASSPGQSTGELFF
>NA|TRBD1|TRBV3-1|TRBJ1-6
TGTGCCAGCAGCCAATCTCCGGGACAGGGCGATTCACCCCTCCACTTT
CASSQSPGQGDSPLHF
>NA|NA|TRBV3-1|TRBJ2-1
TGTGCCAGCAGCCAACGTGGGACGCGGAATGAGCAGTTCTTC
CASSQRGTRNEQFF
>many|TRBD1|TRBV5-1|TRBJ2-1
TGCGCCAGCAGCTCGGGACAGGGGGCCTCCTACAATGAGCAGTTCTTC
CASSSGQGASYNEQFF
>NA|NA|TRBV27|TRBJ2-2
TGTGCCAGCAGTCGACCGTGGAACACCGGGGAGCTGTTTTTT
CASSRPWNTGELFF
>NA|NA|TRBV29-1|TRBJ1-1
TGCAGCGTTGCAACCCAGGGTATGAACACTGAAGCTTTCTTT
CSVATQGMNTEAFF
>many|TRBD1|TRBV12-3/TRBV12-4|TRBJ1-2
TGTGCCAGCAGTTCCCTGACAGGGACAAATGGCTACACCTTC
CASSSLTGTNGYTF
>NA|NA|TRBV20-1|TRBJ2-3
TGCAGTACCAGTGGGGGTACGGGTGCCACAGATACGCAGTATTTT
CSTSGGTGATDTQYF
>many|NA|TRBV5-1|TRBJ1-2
TGCGCCAGCAGCCCCAAGGGGGGGGACTATGGCTACACCTTC
CASSPKGGDYGYTF
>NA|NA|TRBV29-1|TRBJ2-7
TGCAGCGTTGAAAGGGGGGCTTACGAGCAGTACTTC
CSVERGAYEQYF
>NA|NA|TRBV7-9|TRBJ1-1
TGTGCCAGCAGCCCGGTCACCCAAACTGAAGCTTTCTTT
CASSPVTQTEAFF
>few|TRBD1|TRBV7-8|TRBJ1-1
TGTGCCAGCAGCCTACTCCGCTGGACAGGGGAAGTATTCACTGAAGCTTTCTTT
CASSLLRWTGEVFTEAFF
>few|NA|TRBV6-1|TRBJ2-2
TGTGCCATTAGGACCGATGCGAACACCGGGGAGCTGTTTTTT
CAIRTDANTGELFF
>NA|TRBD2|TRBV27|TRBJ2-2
TGTGCCAGCAGTCAGAGCGGGAGGAGAACCGGGGAGCTGTTTTTT
CASSQSGRRTGELFF
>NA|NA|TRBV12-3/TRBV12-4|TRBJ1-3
TGTGCCAGCAGTCTACAGCTTCTCTCTGGAAACACCATATATTTT
CASSLQLLSGNTIYF
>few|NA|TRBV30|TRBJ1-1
TGTGCCTGGAGTGTACGGAGGAGCACTGAAGCTTTCTTT
CAWSVRRSTEAFF
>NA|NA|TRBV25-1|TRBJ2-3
TGTGCCAGCAGTGACCCCGGGGCCCCCGGGGGGCATACGCAGTATTTT
CASSDPGAPGGHTQYF
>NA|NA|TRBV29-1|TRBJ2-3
TGCAGCTCTAAAGAAGTGAGCTACACAGATACGCAGTATTTT
CSSKEVSYTDTQYF
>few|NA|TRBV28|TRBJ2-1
TGTGCCAGCCGTTCGCCCTCCTACAATGAGCAGTTCTTC
CASRSPSYNEQFF
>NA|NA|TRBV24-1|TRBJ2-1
TGTGCCACCAGTGATCCTGCGGTCGGGAACCCCTCCTACAATGAGCAGTTCTTC
CATSDPAVGNPSYNEQFF
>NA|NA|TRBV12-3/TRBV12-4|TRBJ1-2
TGTGCCAGCAGTTTATGGGGCTCGGAAGTCTATGGCTACACCTTC
CASSLWGSEVYGYTF
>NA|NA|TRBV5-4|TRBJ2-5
TGTGCCAGCAGCTCAGGACACTACCAAGAGACCCAGTACTTC
CASSSGHYQETQYF
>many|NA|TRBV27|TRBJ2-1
TGTGCCAGCAGGCGGGCCTACAATGAGCAGTTCTTC
CASRRAYNEQFF